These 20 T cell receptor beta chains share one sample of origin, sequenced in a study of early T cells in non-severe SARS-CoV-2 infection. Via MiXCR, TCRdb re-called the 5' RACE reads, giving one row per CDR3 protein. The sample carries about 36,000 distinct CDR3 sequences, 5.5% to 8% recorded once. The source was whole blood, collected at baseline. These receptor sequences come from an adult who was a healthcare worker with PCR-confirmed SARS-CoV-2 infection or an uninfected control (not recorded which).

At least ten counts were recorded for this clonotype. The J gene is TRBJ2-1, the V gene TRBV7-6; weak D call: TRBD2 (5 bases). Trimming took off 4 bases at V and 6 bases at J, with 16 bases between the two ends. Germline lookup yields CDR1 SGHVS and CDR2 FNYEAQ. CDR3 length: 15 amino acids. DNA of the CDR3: TGTGCCAGCAGCTCAGACCCCAAGCGGAGCAATGAGCAGTTCTTC. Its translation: CASSSDPKRSNEQFF.

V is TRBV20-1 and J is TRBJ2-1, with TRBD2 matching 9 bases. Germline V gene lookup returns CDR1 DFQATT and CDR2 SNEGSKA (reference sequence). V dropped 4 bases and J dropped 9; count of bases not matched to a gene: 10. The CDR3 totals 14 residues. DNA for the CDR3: TGCAGTGCTACCCCGGGACTAGCTTCTCGTGAGCAGTTCTTC. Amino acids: CSATPGLASREQFF.

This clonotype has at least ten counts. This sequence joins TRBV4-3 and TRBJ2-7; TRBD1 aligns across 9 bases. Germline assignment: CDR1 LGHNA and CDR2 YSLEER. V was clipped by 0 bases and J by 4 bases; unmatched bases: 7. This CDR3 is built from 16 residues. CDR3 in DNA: TGCGCCAGCAGCCAAGAACAGGACAGGGGTTCTTACGAGCAGTACTTC. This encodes CASSQEQDRGSYEQYF.

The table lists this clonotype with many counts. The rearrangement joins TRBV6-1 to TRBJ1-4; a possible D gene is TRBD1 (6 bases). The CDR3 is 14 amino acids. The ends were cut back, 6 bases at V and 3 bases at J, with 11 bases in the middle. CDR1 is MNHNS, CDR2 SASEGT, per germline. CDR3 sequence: CASRVTGPNEKLFF. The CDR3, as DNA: TGTGCCAGCAGAGTGACAGGACCTAATGAAAAACTGTTTTTT.

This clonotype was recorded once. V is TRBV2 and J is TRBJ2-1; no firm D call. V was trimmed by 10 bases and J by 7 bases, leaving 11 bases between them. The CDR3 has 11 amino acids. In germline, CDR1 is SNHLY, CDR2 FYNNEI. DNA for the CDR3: TGTGCCACCTCTATTTCTAATGAGCAGTTCTTC. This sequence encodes CATSISNEQFF.

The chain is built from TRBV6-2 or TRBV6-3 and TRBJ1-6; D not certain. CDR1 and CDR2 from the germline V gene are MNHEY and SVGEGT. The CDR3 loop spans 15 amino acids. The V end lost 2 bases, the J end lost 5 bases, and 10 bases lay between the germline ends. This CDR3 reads CASSYAPADNSPLHF. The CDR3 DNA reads TGTGCCAGCAGTTACGCACCAGCAGATAATTCACCCCTCCACTTT.

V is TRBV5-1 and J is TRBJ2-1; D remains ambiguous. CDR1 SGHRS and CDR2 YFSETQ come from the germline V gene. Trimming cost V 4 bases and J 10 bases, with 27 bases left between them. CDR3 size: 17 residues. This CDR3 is CASSKETFSRSGEEQFF. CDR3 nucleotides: TGCGCCAGCAGCAAGGAGACCTTTAGTAGAAGTGGTGAGGAGCAGTTCTTC.

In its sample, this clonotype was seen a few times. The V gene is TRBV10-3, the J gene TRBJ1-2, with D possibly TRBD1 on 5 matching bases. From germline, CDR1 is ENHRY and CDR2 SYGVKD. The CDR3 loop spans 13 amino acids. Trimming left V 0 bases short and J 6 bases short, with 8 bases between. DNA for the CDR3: TGTGCCATCAGTGAGTCAGGGGTAGATGGCTACACCTTC. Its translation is CAISESGVDGYTF.

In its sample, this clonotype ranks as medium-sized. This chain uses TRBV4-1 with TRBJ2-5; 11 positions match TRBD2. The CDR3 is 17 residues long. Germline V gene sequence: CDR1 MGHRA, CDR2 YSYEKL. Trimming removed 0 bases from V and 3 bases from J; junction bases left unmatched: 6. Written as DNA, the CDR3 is TGCGCCAGCAGCCAAGATCTACAACTAGCGGGAGAAGAGACCCAGTACTTC. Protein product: CASSQDLQLAGEETQYF.

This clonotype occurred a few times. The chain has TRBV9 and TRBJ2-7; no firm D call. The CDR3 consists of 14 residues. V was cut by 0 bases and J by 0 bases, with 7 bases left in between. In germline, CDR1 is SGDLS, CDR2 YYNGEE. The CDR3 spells CASSVGVSSYEQYF. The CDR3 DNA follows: TGTGCCAGCAGCGTAGGGGTAAGCTCCTACGAGCAGTACTTC. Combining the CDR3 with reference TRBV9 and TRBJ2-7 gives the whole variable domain DSGVTQTPKHLITATGQRVTLRCSPRSGDLSVYWYQQSLDQGLQFLIQYYNGEERAKGNILERFSAQQFPDLHSELNLSSLELGDSALYFCASSVGVSSYEQYFGPGTRLTVT.

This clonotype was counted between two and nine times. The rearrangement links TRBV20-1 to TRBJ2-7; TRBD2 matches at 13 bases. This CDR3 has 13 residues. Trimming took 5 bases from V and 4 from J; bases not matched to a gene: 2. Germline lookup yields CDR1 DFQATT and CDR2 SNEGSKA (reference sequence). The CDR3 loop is CSALTSGRYEQYF. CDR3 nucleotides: TGCAGTGCTCTGACTAGCGGGAGGTACGAGCAGTACTTC.

For the CDR3, the DNA is TGCAGCGTTGCTTGGGGTTATGAAGCTTTCTTT. Residues: CSVAWGYEAFF. This chain uses TRBV29-1 with TRBJ1-1; D is uncertain. The V gene's germline CDR1 is SQVTM and CDR2 ANQGSEA. The CDR3 extends over 11 amino acids. V lost 4 bases to trimming and J lost 7 bases, with 10 bases between them.

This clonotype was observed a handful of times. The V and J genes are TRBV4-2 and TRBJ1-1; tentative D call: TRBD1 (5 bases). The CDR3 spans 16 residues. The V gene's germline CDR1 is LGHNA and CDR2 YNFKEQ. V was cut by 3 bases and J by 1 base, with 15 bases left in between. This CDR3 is CASSQARAGQNTEAFF. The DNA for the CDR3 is TGTGCCAGCAGCCAGGCCAGGGCAGGGCAGAACACTGAAGCTTTCTTT.

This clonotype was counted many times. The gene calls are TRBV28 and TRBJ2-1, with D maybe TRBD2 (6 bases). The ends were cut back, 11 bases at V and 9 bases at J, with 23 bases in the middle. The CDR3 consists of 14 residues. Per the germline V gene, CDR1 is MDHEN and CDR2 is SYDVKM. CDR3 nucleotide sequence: TGTGCCCCTCGCGGGGAGGCGACAATTAGTGAGCAGTTCTTC. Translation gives CAPRGEATISEQFF. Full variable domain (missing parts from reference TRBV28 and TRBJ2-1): DVKVTQSSRYLVKRTGEKVFLECVQDMDHENMFWYRQDPGLGLRLIYFSYDVKMKEKGDIPEGYSVSREKKERFSLILESASTNQTSMYLCAPRGEATISEQFFGPGTRLTVL.

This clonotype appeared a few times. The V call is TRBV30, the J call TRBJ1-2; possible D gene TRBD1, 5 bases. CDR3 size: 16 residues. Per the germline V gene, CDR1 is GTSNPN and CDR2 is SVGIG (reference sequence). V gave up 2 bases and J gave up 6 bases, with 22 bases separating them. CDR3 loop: CAWSTGPGTAENGYTF. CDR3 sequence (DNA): TGTGCCTGGAGTACAGGCCCGGGAACGGCGGAGAATGGCTACACCTTC.

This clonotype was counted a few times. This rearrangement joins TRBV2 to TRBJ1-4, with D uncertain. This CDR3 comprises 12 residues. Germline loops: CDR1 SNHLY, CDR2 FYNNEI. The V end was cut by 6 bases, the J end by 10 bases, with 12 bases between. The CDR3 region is CASSLMSGKLFF. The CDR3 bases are TGTGCCAGCAGCCTCATGTCGGGAAAACTGTTTTTT.

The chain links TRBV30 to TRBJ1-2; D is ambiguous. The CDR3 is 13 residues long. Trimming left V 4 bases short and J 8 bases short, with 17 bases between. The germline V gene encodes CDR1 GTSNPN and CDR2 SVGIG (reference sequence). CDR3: CAWTDSPLGGYTF. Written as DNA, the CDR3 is TGTGCCTGGACCGACTCCCCCTTAGGAGGCTACACCTTC.

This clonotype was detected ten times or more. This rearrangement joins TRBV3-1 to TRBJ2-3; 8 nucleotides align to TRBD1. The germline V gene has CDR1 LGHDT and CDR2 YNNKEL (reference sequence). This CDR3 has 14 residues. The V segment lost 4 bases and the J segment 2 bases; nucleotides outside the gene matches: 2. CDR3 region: CASSLGQATDTQYF. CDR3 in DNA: TGTGCCAGCAGCCTGGGACAGGCCACAGATACGCAGTATTTT.

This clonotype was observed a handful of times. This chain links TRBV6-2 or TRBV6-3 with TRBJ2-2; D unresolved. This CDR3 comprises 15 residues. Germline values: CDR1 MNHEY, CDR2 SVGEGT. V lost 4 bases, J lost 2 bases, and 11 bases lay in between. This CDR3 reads CASSSRTRNTGELFF. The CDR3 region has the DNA TGTGCCAGCAGTTCCAGAACAAGAAACACCGGGGAGCTGTTTTTT.

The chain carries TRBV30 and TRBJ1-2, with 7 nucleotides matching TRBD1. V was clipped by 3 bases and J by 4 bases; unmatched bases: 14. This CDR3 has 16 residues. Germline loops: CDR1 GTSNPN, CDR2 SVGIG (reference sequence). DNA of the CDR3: TGTGCCTGGAGCGTACGTCACACAGGGGTCTCCTATGGCTACACCTTC. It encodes CAWSVRHTGVSYGYTF.